The clone carrying this T cell receptor (beta chain) has ten or more counts. As yet, its antigen is unknown. No fewer than 5 micrograms of total RNA were isolated from every sample. This entry belongs to a study of blood T cells in healthy people across ages. Study context: With template switching, about one barcoded beta molecule was captured per two T cells. Study-wide results and limits: With age, beta diversity per million T cells declined roughly linearly, significantly by about 40.

A sample-barcoded 5' primer and a J-beta primer mix were used in a second PCR of roughly 7 to 11 cycles. All cDNA molecules were each tagged by a template-switch adaptor with 12 random nucleotides. TCRdb re-called the 5' RACE reads with MiXCR, one entry per CDR3 protein. The sample includes roughly 900,000 distinct CDR3 sequences, 40% to 60% of them seen just once. This receptor was obtained from a man younger than 40 in good health. Sample: blood.

CDR3 region: CASSPEGRGIQYF. The CDR3 nucleotides are TGTGCCAGCAGCCCAGAGGGCAGGGGCATTCAGTACTTC. This chain connects TRBV7-2 to TRBJ2-4; D is perhaps TRBD1 (6 bases). V lost 5 bases, J lost 9 bases, and 14 bases lay in between. CDR1 is SGHTA and CDR2 is FQGNSA in the germline V gene. This CDR3 has 13 amino acids.